This is a list of T cell receptor beta chains from one sample in a study of blood T cells in healthy people across ages. Each CDR3 protein gets one entry after TCRdb re-called the 5' RACE reads with MiXCR. Of 700,000 or so distinct CDR3 sequences in the sample, about 43% are singletons; the top ten hold around 30%. Material: blood. These receptors came from a man of 80 years or more in good health. The CDR3 runs from the conserved cysteine through the conserved F or W. The order of the fields is CDR3 DNA, CDR3 protein, J gene, D gene, clone size, V gene. D genes are given only for firm matches. Size is stated for part of the rows, as once, few or many counts, or as a class when the clone is expanded.

cdr3_nt: TGTGCCAGCATTGGACAGGGGGCTTCCTATGGCTACACCTTC
cdr3_aa: CASIGQGASYGYTF
j_call: TRBJ1-2
d_call: TRBD1
clone_size: NA
v_call: TRBV25-1

cdr3_nt: TGTGCCAGCAGCTGGATCCAGGGAGGGAAAGAGACCCAGTACTTC
cdr3_aa: CASSWIQGGKETQYF
j_call: TRBJ2-5
d_call: TRBD2
clone_size: few
v_call: TRBV5-6

cdr3_nt: TGTGCCAGCAATGAGGGACACCCCTCCTACGAGCAGTACTTC
cdr3_aa: CASNEGHPSYEQYF
j_call: TRBJ2-7
d_call: NA
clone_size: many
v_call: TRBV6-2/TRBV6-3

cdr3_nt: TGTGCCAGCAGACAACCTAAGGGGTTACCCCCTTACGAGCAGTACTTC
cdr3_aa: CASRQPKGLPPYEQYF
j_call: TRBJ2-7
d_call: NA
clone_size: few
v_call: TRBV6-2/TRBV6-3

cdr3_nt: TGCAGTGCTACCTACGGGGGAACTAATGAAAAACTGTTTTTT
cdr3_aa: CSATYGGTNEKLFF
j_call: TRBJ1-4
d_call: NA
clone_size: NA
v_call: TRBV20-1

cdr3_nt: TGCAGTGCTAGATTAAGGACAGACGCCTACGAGCAGTACTTC
cdr3_aa: CSARLRTDAYEQYF
j_call: TRBJ2-7
d_call: NA
clone_size: few
v_call: TRBV20-1

cdr3_nt: TGTGCCAGCAGGTCGACAGGGTCGGGATCCCACGAGCAGTACTTC
cdr3_aa: CASRSTGSGSHEQYF
j_call: TRBJ2-7
d_call: TRBD1
clone_size: once
v_call: TRBV12-3/TRBV12-4

cdr3_nt: TGCAGCGTTTCCCCCAACCTAGCCAAAAACATTCAGTACTTC
cdr3_aa: CSVSPNLAKNIQYF
j_call: TRBJ2-4
d_call: NA
clone_size: NA
v_call: TRBV29-1

cdr3_nt: TGCAGTGCTAGAGATAGCCGGGAGTGGACAGATACGCAGTATTTT
cdr3_aa: CSARDSREWTDTQYF
j_call: TRBJ2-3
d_call: NA
clone_size: NA
v_call: TRBV20-1

cdr3_nt: TGTGCCAGCAGTTTAGGGGGGCGCGGCGCTATCCCCCAGCATTTT
cdr3_aa: CASSLGGRGAIPQHF
j_call: TRBJ1-5
d_call: NA
clone_size: NA
v_call: TRBV28

cdr3_nt: TGCGCCAGCAGCTTGGACGGGAGGGGTGGCGAGCAGTACTTC
cdr3_aa: CASSLDGRGGEQYF
j_call: TRBJ2-7
d_call: TRBD2
clone_size: many
v_call: TRBV5-1

cdr3_nt: TGTGCCAGCAGCCTACGACTCAACGGGGATACGCAGTATTTT
cdr3_aa: CASSLRLNGDTQYF
j_call: TRBJ2-3
d_call: NA
clone_size: few
v_call: TRBV6-1

cdr3_nt: TGCAGCGTGGGGACTGGCAATGAGCAGTTCTTC
cdr3_aa: CSVGTGNEQFF
j_call: TRBJ2-1
d_call: NA
clone_size: NA
v_call: TRBV29-1

cdr3_nt: TGTGCCAGCAGCTCGGGACCGCAGAGCACAGATACGCAGTATTTT
cdr3_aa: CASSSGPQSTDTQYF
j_call: TRBJ2-3
d_call: NA
clone_size: few
v_call: TRBV5-6

cdr3_nt: TGCAGTGCTAGAACGGACAGGGGCGAGCAGTACTTC
cdr3_aa: CSARTDRGEQYF
j_call: TRBJ2-7
d_call: TRBD1
clone_size: NA
v_call: TRBV20-1

cdr3_nt: TGCAGTGCTGGAGACAGGATAGGCGGGAAGTACCAAGAGACCCAGTACTTC
cdr3_aa: CSAGDRIGGKYQETQYF
j_call: TRBJ2-5
d_call: NA
clone_size: NA
v_call: TRBV20-1

cdr3_nt: TGCAGTGCTAGTATACACCAGCGCTACCAAGAGACCCAGTACTTC
cdr3_aa: CSASIHQRYQETQYF
j_call: TRBJ2-5
d_call: NA
clone_size: NA
v_call: TRBV20-1

cdr3_nt: TGCAACGTGCAGACAGGGAATGGCTACACCTTC
cdr3_aa: CNVQTGNGYTF
j_call: TRBJ1-2
d_call: TRBD1
clone_size: NA
v_call: TRBV29-1

cdr3_nt: TGTGCCAGCAGTAGGGACAGGGGATCCACTGAAGCTTTCTTT
cdr3_aa: CASSRDRGSTEAFF
j_call: TRBJ1-1
d_call: TRBD1
clone_size: NA
v_call: TRBV2

cdr3_nt: TGCAGCGTCTGGACTAAGATACGAGAGACCCAGTACTTC
cdr3_aa: CSVWTKIRETQYF
j_call: TRBJ2-5
d_call: NA
clone_size: many
v_call: TRBV29-1

cdr3_nt: TGTGCCAGCAGCTCCTCCGGCACTGAAGCTTTCTTT
cdr3_aa: CASSSSGTEAFF
j_call: TRBJ1-1
d_call: NA
clone_size: NA
v_call: TRBV7-3

cdr3_nt: TGTGCCAGCAGTCCACGACAGGCTCAGGCCAACGTCCTGACTTTC
cdr3_aa: CASSPRQAQANVLTF
j_call: TRBJ2-6
d_call: NA
clone_size: NA
v_call: TRBV12-3/TRBV12-4

cdr3_nt: TGCGCCAGCAGCTTATTAGCTACCTACAATGAGCAGTTCTTC
cdr3_aa: CASSLLATYNEQFF
j_call: TRBJ2-1
d_call: NA
clone_size: few
v_call: TRBV5-1

cdr3_nt: TGTGCCAGCAGTGACTACCAGGTCTATGGCTACACCTTC
cdr3_aa: CASSDYQVYGYTF
j_call: TRBJ1-2
d_call: NA
clone_size: NA
v_call: TRBV6-2/TRBV6-3

cdr3_nt: TGTGCCAGCTCTTGGGAAAGCACAGATACGCAGTATTTT
cdr3_aa: CASSWESTDTQYF
j_call: TRBJ2-3
d_call: NA
clone_size: few
v_call: TRBV7-3

cdr3_nt: TGTGCCAGCAGCCCCCCGTGGACTAGCGGGGACTACGAGCAGTACTTC
cdr3_aa: CASSPPWTSGDYEQYF
j_call: TRBJ2-7
d_call: TRBD2
clone_size: many
v_call: TRBV28

cdr3_nt: TGTGCCAGCAGCTTGTTTCAGGGGGCCTACGAGCAGTACTTC
cdr3_aa: CASSLFQGAYEQYF
j_call: TRBJ2-7
d_call: TRBD1
clone_size: few
v_call: TRBV7-2

cdr3_nt: TGTGCCAGCAGCCGTCCGGGAGACAATGAGCAGTTCTTC
cdr3_aa: CASSRPGDNEQFF
j_call: TRBJ2-1
d_call: NA
clone_size: many
v_call: TRBV7-2

cdr3_nt: TGTGCCAGCAGTTTTACCGGGACAGGGGGTAAAGATACGCAGTATTTT
cdr3_aa: CASSFTGTGGKDTQYF
j_call: TRBJ2-3
d_call: TRBD1
clone_size: NA
v_call: TRBV28

cdr3_nt: TGTGCCAGCATTACTCCGGGACAGGGTTCCTACGAGCAGTACTTC
cdr3_aa: CASITPGQGSYEQYF
j_call: TRBJ2-7
d_call: TRBD1
clone_size: few
v_call: TRBV2

cdr3_nt: TGTGCCAGCAGCAGGCGGGGGAGCAATCAGCCCCAGCATTTT
cdr3_aa: CASSRRGSNQPQHF
j_call: TRBJ1-5
d_call: NA
clone_size: NA
v_call: TRBV7-9

cdr3_nt: TGCAGCGTACAGGGAGCCGGGGAGCTGTTTTTT
cdr3_aa: CSVQGAGELFF
j_call: TRBJ2-2
d_call: NA
clone_size: NA
v_call: TRBV29-1

cdr3_nt: TGCAGCGCCTACGACAGGGTTGGATATGGCTACACCTTC
cdr3_aa: CSAYDRVGYGYTF
j_call: TRBJ1-2
d_call: TRBD1
clone_size: few
v_call: TRBV29-1

cdr3_nt: TGCAGTGCGAGCTCCGGGACCAAAAATTCACCCCTCCACTTT
cdr3_aa: CSASSGTKNSPLHF
j_call: TRBJ1-6
d_call: NA
clone_size: NA
v_call: TRBV20-1

cdr3_nt: TGTGCCAGCAGCCGGGGGACTAGCGGGGGTCGGGAGCAGTTCTTC
cdr3_aa: CASSRGTSGGREQFF
j_call: TRBJ2-1
d_call: TRBD2
clone_size: NA
v_call: TRBV3-1

cdr3_nt: TGCAGTGCTTACCGGGGCCAAGGGGCGCAGTATTTT
cdr3_aa: CSAYRGQGAQYF
j_call: TRBJ2-3
d_call: NA
clone_size: NA
v_call: TRBV20-1

cdr3_nt: TGTGCCAGCAGATGGGACAGGGGGGACACTGAAGCTTTCTTT
cdr3_aa: CASRWDRGDTEAFF
j_call: TRBJ1-1
d_call: TRBD1
clone_size: few
v_call: TRBV28

cdr3_nt: TGTGCCAGCAGTTACTCGTTCGGGGACAGGGGGTTTTACGAGCAGTACTTC
cdr3_aa: CASSYSFGDRGFYEQYF
j_call: TRBJ2-7
d_call: TRBD1
clone_size: NA
v_call: TRBV6-6

cdr3_nt: TGCAGCGTTGAAGGGGCAGGAGCAACTAATGAAAAACTGTTTTTT
cdr3_aa: CSVEGAGATNEKLFF
j_call: TRBJ1-4
d_call: NA
clone_size: once
v_call: TRBV29-1

cdr3_nt: TGCAGCGTTGAAGCACAGGGCTACTATGGCTACACCTTC
cdr3_aa: CSVEAQGYYGYTF
j_call: TRBJ1-2
d_call: NA
clone_size: few
v_call: TRBV29-1

cdr3_nt: TGCGCCAGCAGCGCCCGACAGGGTTTTCAGGAGCAGTACTTC
cdr3_aa: CASSARQGFQEQYF
j_call: TRBJ2-5
d_call: TRBD1
clone_size: few
v_call: TRBV5-1

cdr3_nt: TGCAGCGTTCGGAGGGGGGGAGGGGGCCAAGAGACCCAGTACTTC
cdr3_aa: CSVRRGGGGQETQYF
j_call: TRBJ2-5
d_call: NA
clone_size: NA
v_call: TRBV29-1

cdr3_nt: TGTGCCAGCAGTGACCCTCCGGGACTAGCGGCCTCTAACTCCTACGAGCAGTACTTC
cdr3_aa: CASSDPPGLAASNSYEQYF
j_call: TRBJ2-7
d_call: TRBD2
clone_size: NA
v_call: TRBV2

cdr3_nt: TGTGCCAGCAGCACGGGGGTAGCGGGCTTGGAAGAGACCCAGTACTTC
cdr3_aa: CASSTGVAGLEETQYF
j_call: TRBJ2-5
d_call: TRBD2
clone_size: few
v_call: TRBV11-3

cdr3_nt: TGCGCCAGCAGCCAAGCAGGGGTGACCGGGGAGCTGTTTTTT
cdr3_aa: CASSQAGVTGELFF
j_call: TRBJ2-2
d_call: NA
clone_size: NA
v_call: TRBV4-3

cdr3_nt: TGTGCCTGGAAACTATCCTACGAGCAGTACTTC
cdr3_aa: CAWKLSYEQYF
j_call: TRBJ2-7
d_call: NA
clone_size: NA
v_call: TRBV30

cdr3_nt: TGCAGTGCTAGGGCCCTACATGGCTACACCTTC
cdr3_aa: CSARALHGYTF
j_call: TRBJ1-2
d_call: NA
clone_size: few
v_call: TRBV20-1

cdr3_nt: TGTGCCAGCAGTTTAGGGGCCATAAACAATGAGCAGTTCTTC
cdr3_aa: CASSLGAINNEQFF
j_call: TRBJ2-1
d_call: NA
clone_size: NA
v_call: TRBV27

cdr3_nt: TGTGCCAGCAGCCGGACTAGCGGGTACAATGAGCAGTTCTTC
cdr3_aa: CASSRTSGYNEQFF
j_call: TRBJ2-1
d_call: TRBD2
clone_size: many
v_call: TRBV13

cdr3_nt: TGTGCCAGCAGCCTAACTCTCGCAGGACTATCCAGTGGTCCCATCTCGTCCTACGAGCAGTACTTC
cdr3_aa: CASSLTLAGLSSGPISSYEQYF
j_call: TRBJ2-7
d_call: NA
clone_size: NA
v_call: TRBV11-2

cdr3_nt: TGTGCCTGCAGCTTAGGTCGCACAGATACGCAGTATTTT
cdr3_aa: CACSLGRTDTQYF
j_call: TRBJ2-3
d_call: NA
clone_size: NA
v_call: TRBV7-2

cdr3_nt: TGTGCTAGTGGTTTGAGCGTTCCCACCGGGGAGCTGTTTTTT
cdr3_aa: CASGLSVPTGELFF
j_call: TRBJ2-2
d_call: NA
clone_size: NA
v_call: TRBV12-5

cdr3_nt: TGTGCCAGCAGCGTAGCACTAGCGGGGAACACAGATACGCAGTATTTT
cdr3_aa: CASSVALAGNTDTQYF
j_call: TRBJ2-3
d_call: TRBD2
clone_size: few
v_call: TRBV9

cdr3_nt: TGCAGCGTTGAAGATGTGGCTAGCGGGAGTGCTCAGTACTTC
cdr3_aa: CSVEDVASGSAQYF
j_call: TRBJ2-4
d_call: TRBD2
clone_size: many
v_call: TRBV29-1

cdr3_nt: TGTGCCAGCAGTGAAGCGTCAGGGCGACTCTTCCAAGAGACCCAGTACTTC
cdr3_aa: CASSEASGRLFQETQYF
j_call: TRBJ2-5
d_call: NA
clone_size: NA
v_call: TRBV6-1

cdr3_nt: TGTGCCAGCAGTTCCGATGGGGATAACACTGAAGCTTTCTTT
cdr3_aa: CASSSDGDNTEAFF
j_call: TRBJ1-1
d_call: NA
clone_size: many
v_call: TRBV28

cdr3_nt: TGCAGTGCTACCAGACGGGAGATCGCAGATACGCAGTATTTT
cdr3_aa: CSATRREIADTQYF
j_call: TRBJ2-3
d_call: NA
clone_size: NA
v_call: TRBV20-1

cdr3_nt: TGCGCCAGCAGAGACCAAAGGACTGCGATACAAGAGACCCAGTACTTC
cdr3_aa: CASRDQRTAIQETQYF
j_call: TRBJ2-5
d_call: NA
clone_size: few
v_call: TRBV5-1

cdr3_nt: TGCGCCAGCAGCTTGGCCTCACTAGCGGGACGCTACGAGCAGTACTTC
cdr3_aa: CASSLASLAGRYEQYF
j_call: TRBJ2-7
d_call: TRBD2
clone_size: NA
v_call: TRBV5-1